This record concerns one TCR beta chain sequence. Its antigen is currently unknown. Germline CDR1 LGHDT, CDR2 YNNKEL (reference sequence). The CDR3 is 15 residues long. V shed 0 bases, J shed 7 bases, and the junction held 7 bases outside the gene matches. These data come from a study of T-cell reconstitution after alpha-beta-depleted transplantation in children. The study, taken as a whole, reports: Diversity and T-cell counts at one year after transplant derived mostly from new T cells.

This sample's TCRbeta library carried unique molecular identifier barcodes. TCRdb passed the PCR reads through MiXCR, listing each CDR3 protein once. The sample lists approximately 230,000 distinct CDR3 sequences; 24% were seen once. Sequenced material: PBMCs, mostly from graft donor cells, taken 360 days after TCRalphabeta/CD19-depleted stem cell transplant. The sequence was obtained from a female patient younger than 10 who had a stem cell transplant for congenital amegakaryocytic thrombocytopenia, so the T cells may come from the graft donor. The V and J genes are TRBV3-1 and TRBJ2-7; TRBD2 matches 9 bases. DNA for the CDR3: TGTGCCAGCAGCCAAGATTTTGGACTAGCGCGGGAGCAGTACTTC. This sequence encodes CASSQDFGLAREQYF.